The present entry profiles one T cell receptor (beta chain) with its context. The ends lost 0 bases at V and 4 bases at J; junction bases unmatched: 11. From germline, CDR1 is LGHDT and CDR2 YNNKEL (reference sequence). This CDR3 spans 18 amino acids. This sample was taken from a study of blood T cell repertoires in COVID-19. Seattle researchers signed up patients amid active infection and tracked them longitudinally. In the source study's methods: The assay estimated nucleated cells by amplifying reference gene primers. Measured with immunoSEQ multiplex PCR; TCRdb has only the in-frame clones, and not every one. V, J and clone size are those of that table, while D and trimming were read from the DNA. The sample has under 300,000 clones, roughly nine tenths seen once.

The sample taken for sequencing was peripheral blood. The rearrangement uses TRBV3-1 (or the pseudogene TRBV3-2) and TRBJ2-3, with 9 bases fitting TRBD2. This receptor was obtained from a woman aged 30 to 39 with COVID-19, enrolled during active disease. CDR3 protein: CASSQDIGTSPTADTQYF. CDR3 DNA sequence: TGTGCCAGCAGCCAAGATATCGGGACTAGCCCGACAGCAGATACGCAGTATTTT.